One sample yielded the 28 T cell receptor beta chains listed below, sequenced in a study of regulatory T cells in long-lasting Graves disease. Arm-PCR of CDR3 regions with iRepertoire HTBI primers generated TCR beta libraries. One entry per CDR3 protein, called by TCRdb with MiXCR from the multiplex PCR reads. The sample has roughly 700,000 distinct CDR3 sequences, roughly 30% seen once. The time point: persistent/refractory GD, antithyroid drugs over 5 years with positive TRAb. RNA extracted from PBMCs served as the sequencing template. The sequencing here drew on peripheral blood mononuclear cells (PBMCs), taken when the disease was refractory, from a patient treated with antithyroid drugs. The receptors were sampled from a female donor with Graves disease.

This clonotype was picked up a small number of times. J is TRBJ1-2 and V is TRBV7-9; 7 nucleotides line up with TRBD1. This CDR3 spans 15 amino acids. Germline V gene sequence: CDR1 SEHNR, CDR2 FQNEAQ (reference sequence). J was trimmed by 4 bases and V by 6 bases; bases with no gene match: 11. Written as DNA, the CDR3 is TGTGCCAGCAGTGGACCGGGACAGCCCCTCTATGGCTACACCTTC. This encodes CASSGPGQPLYGYTF.

The chain uses TRBV29-1 and TRBJ1-3; tentatively, D is TRBD1 (5 bases). The ends were cut back, 7 bases at V and 6 bases at J, with 16 bases in the middle. This CDR3 is built from 13 residues. The germline CDR1 and CDR2 sequences are SQVTM and ANQGSEA. The DNA of the CDR3 is TGCAGCGGACTGGAGGGAGGGGAAAACACCATATATTTT. Translated, it gives CSGLEGGENTIYF.

The CDR3 region is CASSPRLAGGPLETQYF. The CDR3 DNA follows: TGTGCCAGCAGTCCACGACTAGCGGGAGGGCCTTTGGAGACCCAGTACTTC. The genes are TRBV12-3 or TRBV12-4 and TRBJ2-5; 14 nucleotides line up with TRBD2. The CDR3 is 17 amino acids. V dropped 5 bases and J dropped 5; count of bases not matched to a gene: 10.

The chain carries TRBV30 and TRBJ1-2; D is uncertain. Germline V CDR1 and CDR2: GTSNPN, SVGIG (reference sequence). The V end lost 0 bases, the J end lost 2 bases, and 10 bases lay between the germline ends. This CDR3 contains 14 residues. The CDR3 spells CAWSVTPRNYGYTF. In nucleotides, the CDR3 is TGTGCCTGGAGTGTAACGCCTCGGAACTATGGCTACACCTTC.

The chain joins TRBV4-2 to TRBJ2-7; D gene uncertain. Germline values: CDR1 LGHNA, CDR2 YNFKEQ. The V gene lost 0 bases and the J gene lost 3 bases, with 12 bases spanning the gap. The CDR3 extends over 15 amino acids. For the CDR3, the DNA is TGTGCCAGCAGCCAAGATGGCAGGCCAGGCTACGAGCAGTACTTC. It yields the protein CASSQDGRPGYEQYF.

This clonotype has at least ten counts. The rearrangement joins TRBV20-1 to TRBJ2-7; D might be TRBD1 (5 bases). Germline-derived CDR1 and CDR2 are DFQATT and SNEGSKA (reference sequence). This CDR3 is 13 amino acids long. Between the trimmed V and J ends, which lost 6 bases and 3 bases, there was a span of 15 bases. The CDR3 sequence is CSATPPGNYEQYF. CDR3 bases: TGCAGTGCCACCCCCCCAGGGAACTACGAGCAGTACTTC.

This clonotype was seen ten or more times. The chain combines TRBV9 with TRBJ1-1; D might be TRBD1 (6 bases). V lost 5 bases to trimming and J lost 0 bases, with 11 bases between them. Germline CDR1 reads SGDLS; CDR2 reads YYNGEE. The CDR3 totals 14 residues. This CDR3 reads CASSADRLNTEAFF. The DNA of the CDR3 is TGTGCCAGCAGTGCGGACAGACTGAACACTGAAGCTTTCTTT.

This clonotype was counted at least ten times. This rearrangement joins TRBV12-3 or TRBV12-4 to TRBJ1-2; 9 bases line up with TRBD1. Trimming removed 7 bases from V and 4 bases from J; junction bases left unmatched: 13. This CDR3 is 16 amino acids long. The CDR3 DNA reads TGTGCCAGCACACCGGGACAGGGCATGTCAAGCTATGGCTACACCTTC. Its translation is CASTPGQGMSSYGYTF.

This clonotype came up many times. The chain links TRBV28 to TRBJ1-2; D possibly corresponds to TRBD1 (5 bases). The CDR3 consists of 12 residues. Per the germline V gene, CDR1 is MDHEN and CDR2 is SYDVKM. With 3 bases removed from V and 8 bases from J, the gap between germline ends came to 10 bases. CDR3: CASSLGTSGYTF. The DNA for the CDR3 is TGTGCCAGCAGTTTGGGGACGTCCGGCTACACCTTC.

The CDR3 spells CSARDMGGSNQPQHF. The CDR3 bases are TGCAGTGCTAGAGATATGGGAGGTAGCAATCAGCCCCAGCATTTT. The rearrangement links TRBV20-1 to TRBJ1-5; D gene uncertain. Trimming took 0 bases from V and 0 from J, leaving 9 bases between them. Germline values: CDR1 DFQATT, CDR2 SNEGSKA (reference sequence). The CDR3 totals 15 residues.

This clonotype has more than one count but fewer than ten. This chain uses TRBV5-1 with TRBJ2-7; TRBD1 aligns across 7 bases. There are 13 residues in the CDR3. J gave up 5 bases and V 4 bases, and 6 bases lay outside the gene matches. The V gene's germline CDR1 is SGHRS and CDR2 YFSETQ. CDR3 bases: TGCGCCAGCAGCGAACAGGGGTGGGACGAGCAGTACTTC. This codes for CASSEQGWDEQYF.

This chain links TRBV5-1 with TRBJ1-1, with 11 bases lining up with TRBD1. The CDR3 contains 16 residues. The V gene's germline CDR1 is SGHRS and CDR2 YFSETQ. Trimming cost V 7 bases and J 1 base; bases outside gene matches: 9. The CDR3, as DNA: TGCGCCAGCCGACCGGGACAGGGGGTAAAGAACACTGAAGCTTTCTTT. Translated, it gives CASRPGQGVKNTEAFF.

This clonotype was seen more than once but under ten times. This chain links TRBV12-3 or TRBV12-4 with TRBJ1-1; D gene ambiguous. The V end lost 2 bases, the J end lost 11 bases, and 15 bases lay between the germline ends. The CDR3 loop spans 13 amino acids. The chain's CDR3 is CASSLLGVKWAFF. The CDR3 nucleotides are TGTGCCAGCAGTTTATTGGGTGTAAAGTGGGCTTTCTTT.

There are many counts of this clonotype. This chain connects TRBV28 to TRBJ2-5; D is undetermined. V was shortened by 5 bases and J by 1 base, with 14 bases between the two germline ends. The CDR3 runs to 15 residues. Germline V gene sequence: CDR1 MDHEN, CDR2 SYDVKM. The CDR3 region is CASSLYVLPQETQYF. In DNA form, the CDR3 reads TGTGCCAGCAGTCTCTATGTATTACCCCAAGAGACCCAGTACTTC.

CDR3 nucleotide sequence: TGTGCCAGCAGTGGGACAGGGTGGGATCAGCCCCAGCATTTT. Translating it yields CASSGTGWDQPQHF. The chain carries TRBV12-3 or TRBV12-4 and TRBJ1-5; 9 bases agree with TRBD1. J was trimmed by 5 bases and V by 5 bases; bases with no gene match: 4. This CDR3 contains 14 residues.

V usage is TRBV4-1 and J usage is TRBJ2-2; possibly TRBD2 for D (6 bases). Germline CDR1 and CDR2: MGHRA and YSYEKL. Deletions cut 0 bases from V and 1 base from J, with 27 bases between. This CDR3 contains 22 residues. CDR3 protein: CASSQEGPRLSGRKRNTGELFF. The CDR3 region has the DNA TGCGCCAGCAGCCAAGAAGGCCCCCGGTTGTCCGGGAGAAAGAGGAACACCGGGGAGCTGTTTTTT.

This clonotype was observed a few times. The genes are TRBV30 and TRBJ2-2; D tentatively fits TRBD1 or TRBD2 (6 bases each). CDR1 is GTSNPN, CDR2 SVGIG, per germline (reference sequence). The CDR3 consists of 15 residues. Trimming stripped 0 bases from V and 4 bases from J, with 12 bases between. In DNA, the CDR3 is TGTGCCTGGAGTGTAGGGGGGATTTTCACCGGGGAGCTGTTTTTT. Its translation is CAWSVGGIFTGELFF.

This rearrangement joins TRBV29-1 to TRBJ2-7, with a possible D match to TRBD2 (6 bases). The V and J ends lost 5 bases and 3 bases respectively, with 17 bases between them. The CDR3 covers 14 residues. Germline V gene lookup returns CDR1 SQVTM and CDR2 ANQGSEA. The CDR3 is CSVHGDGGFYEQYF. CDR3 sequence (DNA): TGCAGCGTTCATGGGGATGGGGGGTTCTACGAGCAGTACTTC.

The chain links TRBV30 to TRBJ1-1; no definite D call. The CDR3 contains 13 residues. V was trimmed by 2 bases and J by 0 bases, leaving 7 bases between them. Germline-derived CDR1 and CDR2 are GTSNPN and SVGIG (reference sequence). The CDR3 nucleotides read TGTGCCTGGAGTCCGGGGATGAACACTGAAGCTTTCTTT. Its translation is CAWSPGMNTEAFF.

The chain has TRBV6-9 and TRBJ2-5; D gene uncertain. The CDR3 length is 13 residues. Per germline, CDR1 MNHGY and CDR2 SVAAGI. The germline V and J ends were trimmed by 3 bases and 6 bases, with 11 bases remaining between them. The CDR3 spells CASSYNFDQTQYF. The CDR3 bases are TGTGCCAGCAGTTACAACTTCGATCAGACCCAGTACTTC.

This clonotype was detected a few times. The chain links TRBV5-8 to TRBJ1-1; TRBD1 agrees at 8 bases. The CDR3 extends over 15 amino acids. J was trimmed by 4 bases and V by 0 bases; bases with no gene match: 5. Germline assignment: CDR1 SGHTS and CDR2 YDEGEE. CDR3 in amino acids: CASSLEATGVTEAFF. For the CDR3, the DNA is TGTGCCAGCAGCTTGGAGGCGACAGGGGTCACTGAAGCTTTCTTT.

The rearrangement joins TRBV29-1 to TRBJ1-1, with TRBD1 matching 7 bases. Unmatched junction bases numbered 6, after V lost 5 bases and J lost 3 bases. There are 13 residues in the CDR3. The germline CDR1 and CDR2 sequences are SQVTM and ANQGSEA. The CDR3, as DNA: TGCAGCGTTCAACAGGGGATGGACACTGAAGCTTTCTTT. Translating it yields CSVQQGMDTEAFF.

The rearrangement joins TRBV29-1 to TRBJ2-7; 8 positions agree with TRBD2. Germline V gene data show CDR1 as SQVTM and CDR2 as ANQGSEA. Unmatched junction bases numbered 9, after V lost 5 bases and J lost 6 bases. This CDR3 region has 13 residues. The CDR3 loop is CSVFSSGPFEQYF. The CDR3 DNA reads TGCAGCGTTTTTTCTAGCGGGCCGTTCGAGCAGTACTTC.

This clonotype came up a few times. This chain links TRBV2 with TRBJ2-2, with unresolved D. Germline lookup yields CDR1 SNHLY and CDR2 FYNNEI. The CDR3 is made up of 11 amino acids. V gave up 7 bases and J gave up 4 bases, with 4 bases separating them. The CDR3 bases are TGTGCCAGCACTGTCACCGGGGAGCTGTTTTTT. Translated: CASTVTGELFF.

This clonotype was seen just once. V is TRBV5-1 and J is TRBJ1-1, with 8 bases aligning to TRBD1. Germline loops: CDR1 SGHRS, CDR2 YFSETQ. The CDR3 totals 14 residues. V shed 1 base and J 6 bases; nucleotides not matched to a gene: 5. As DNA, the CDR3 is TGCGCCAGCAGCTTGTGGACAGGGAGCGCTGAAGCTTTCTTT. Its protein is CASSLWTGSAEAFF.

The chain couples TRBV7-9 to TRBJ1-5; 7 bases map to TRBD1. Germline CDR1 is SEHNR and CDR2 is FQNEAQ (reference sequence). Losses at the gene ends were 5 bases for V and 3 bases for J; bases not matched to a gene: 13. The CDR3 is made up of 17 amino acids. The CDR3 DNA sequence: TGTGCCAGCAGCCCACACGACAGGGAAGGGCCCAATCAGCCCCAGCATTTT. Translated, it gives CASSPHDREGPNQPQHF.

This clonotype has a handful of counts. J is TRBJ1-5 and V is TRBV7-9; D is possibly TRBD1 (5 bases). Germline V gene sequence: CDR1 SEHNR, CDR2 FQNEAQ (reference sequence). V lost 1 base and J 7 bases, leaving 8 bases between the germline ends. The CDR3 loop spans 13 amino acids. CDR3 loop: CASSLDGGQPQHF. Written as DNA, the CDR3 is TGTGCCAGCAGCTTAGATGGGGGACAGCCCCAGCATTTT.

The V gene is TRBV10-3, the J gene TRBJ1-1, with D hard to call. Trimming took 4 bases from V and 1 from J, leaving 13 bases between them. The CDR3 length is 15 residues. From germline, CDR1 is ENHRY and CDR2 SYGVKD. DNA for the CDR3: TGTGCCATCAGTGGGGATGATCGGCCGAACACTGAAGCTTTCTTT. Translating it yields CAISGDDRPNTEAFF.